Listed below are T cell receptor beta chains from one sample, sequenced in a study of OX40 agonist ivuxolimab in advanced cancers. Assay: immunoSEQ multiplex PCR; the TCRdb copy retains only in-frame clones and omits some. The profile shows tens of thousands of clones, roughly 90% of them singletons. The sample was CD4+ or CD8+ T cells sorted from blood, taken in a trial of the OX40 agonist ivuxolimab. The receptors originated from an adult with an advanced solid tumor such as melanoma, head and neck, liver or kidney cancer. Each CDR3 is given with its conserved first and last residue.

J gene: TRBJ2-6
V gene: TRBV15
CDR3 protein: CATSPLPGRTGANVLTF

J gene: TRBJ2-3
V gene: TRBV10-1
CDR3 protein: CASSESGANTDTQYF

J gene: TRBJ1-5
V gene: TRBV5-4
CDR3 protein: CASSLRNQPQHF

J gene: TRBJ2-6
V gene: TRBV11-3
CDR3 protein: CASSSRTGEGANVLTF

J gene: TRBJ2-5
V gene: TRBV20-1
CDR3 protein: CSGVGETQYF

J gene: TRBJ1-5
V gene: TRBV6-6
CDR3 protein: CATQIGDRLNQPQHF

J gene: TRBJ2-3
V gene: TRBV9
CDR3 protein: CASSVVGADTQYF

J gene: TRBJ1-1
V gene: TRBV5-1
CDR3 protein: CASSLGTGWDTEAFF

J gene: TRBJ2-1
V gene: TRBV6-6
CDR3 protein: CASSYLAGTYNEQFF

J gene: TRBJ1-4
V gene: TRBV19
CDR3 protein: CASFSFSTNEKLFF

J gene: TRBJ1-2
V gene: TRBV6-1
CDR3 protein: CASSPGQGSQSYTF

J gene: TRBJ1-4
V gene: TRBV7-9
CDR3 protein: CASSRGLSGEKLFF

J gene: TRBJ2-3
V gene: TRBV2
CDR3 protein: CASSRDREGTDTQYF

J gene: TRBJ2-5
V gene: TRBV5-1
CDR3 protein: CASSLLAESRETQYF

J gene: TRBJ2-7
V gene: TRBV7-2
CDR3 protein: CASSEKGLAAYEQYF

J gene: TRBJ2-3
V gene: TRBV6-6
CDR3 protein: CASSYSRNRATDTQYF

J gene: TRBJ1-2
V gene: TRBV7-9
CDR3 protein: CASSPEAQGAYGYTF

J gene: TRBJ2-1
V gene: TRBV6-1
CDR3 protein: CASSGSLNEQFF

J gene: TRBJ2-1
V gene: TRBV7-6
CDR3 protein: CASSLVLDEQFF

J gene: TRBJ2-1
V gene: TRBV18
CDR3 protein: CASSPGTSGKNEQFF

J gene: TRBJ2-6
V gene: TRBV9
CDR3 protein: CASSERGAGANVLTF

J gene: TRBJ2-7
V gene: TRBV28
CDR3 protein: CASSLYGSYEQYF

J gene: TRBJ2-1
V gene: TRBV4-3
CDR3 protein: CASSQRRQGYNEQFF

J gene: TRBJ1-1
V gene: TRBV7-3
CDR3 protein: CASSLYQNTEAFF

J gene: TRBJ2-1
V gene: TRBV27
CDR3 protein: CASRSAPGLAGSGGYNEQFF

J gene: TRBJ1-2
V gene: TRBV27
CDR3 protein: CASSAIDRVGPGYTF

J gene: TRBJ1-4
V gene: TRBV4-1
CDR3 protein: CASGHQPTGSNEKLFF

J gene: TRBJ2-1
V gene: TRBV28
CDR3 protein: CASSLSYNEQFF

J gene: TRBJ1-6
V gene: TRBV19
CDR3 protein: CASSQGFENSPLHF

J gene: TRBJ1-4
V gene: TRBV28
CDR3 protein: CATGYGQLTTNEKLFF

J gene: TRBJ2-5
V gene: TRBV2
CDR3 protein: CASRAGQVQETQYF